These T cell receptor beta chains were read from a single sample in a study of T cell changes during pregnancy in multiple sclerosis. The repertoire was sequenced with immunoSEQ multiplex PCR; TCRdb's copy has only in-frame clones and lacks some. Of roughly 93,000 clones in the sample, 85% to 95% were seen once. The input for sequencing was peripheral blood, taken after pregnancy. These receptors all come from a female donor with multiple sclerosis, enrolled in a pregnancy study. Each CDR3 is given without its conserved first and last residue.

J: TRBJ2-3
V: TRBV11-3
CDR3: ASSLGSGETDTQY

J: TRBJ1-1
V: TRBV4-1
CDR3: ASSQEAQGGMVSEAF

J: TRBJ1-1
V: TRBV27
CDR3: ASSPSVAALRLNTEAF

J: TRBJ2-2
V: TRBV4-2
CDR3: ASSQVLAGVTGELF

J: TRBJ1-5
V: TRBV27
CDR3: ASSVGGQPQH

J: TRBJ2-7
V: TRBV6-5
CDR3: ASSYSGAEGYEQY

J: TRBJ2-5
V: TRBV6-1
CDR3: ASSDRQQETQY

J: TRBJ1-2
V: TRBV30
CDR3: AWEGANYGYT

J: TRBJ2-1
V: TRBV19
CDR3: ASSIKGGRTGGFFRHRDEQF

J: TRBJ1-5
V: TRBV4-3
CDR3: ASSQDSNSNQPQH

J: TRBJ2-1
V: TRBV19
CDR3: ASSIGGFAVEQF

J: TRBJ2-7
V: TRBV6-5
CDR3: ASTNRAPYEQY

J: TRBJ2-5
V: TRBV5-1
CDR3: ASSPGETQY

J: TRBJ2-7
V: TRBV4-2
CDR3: ASSQESSGTSGSLEQY

J: TRBJ1-1
V: TRBV19
CDR3: ASSIGQGLRMEAF

J: TRBJ2-7
V: TRBV14
CDR3: ASSLESRGYYEQY